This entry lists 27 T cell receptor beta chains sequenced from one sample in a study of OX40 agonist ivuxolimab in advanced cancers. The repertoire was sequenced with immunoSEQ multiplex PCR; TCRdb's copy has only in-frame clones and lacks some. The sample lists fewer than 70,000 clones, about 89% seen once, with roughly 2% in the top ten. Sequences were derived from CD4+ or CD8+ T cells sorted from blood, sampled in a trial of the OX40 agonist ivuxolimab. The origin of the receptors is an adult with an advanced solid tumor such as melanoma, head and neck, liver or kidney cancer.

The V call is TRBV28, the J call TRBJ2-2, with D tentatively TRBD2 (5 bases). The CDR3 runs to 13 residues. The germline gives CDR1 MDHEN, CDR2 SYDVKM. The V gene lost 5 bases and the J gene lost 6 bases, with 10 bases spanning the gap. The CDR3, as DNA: TGTGCCAGCAGTAGATTCGGGGCCGGGGAGCTGTTTTTT. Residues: CASSRFGAGELFF.

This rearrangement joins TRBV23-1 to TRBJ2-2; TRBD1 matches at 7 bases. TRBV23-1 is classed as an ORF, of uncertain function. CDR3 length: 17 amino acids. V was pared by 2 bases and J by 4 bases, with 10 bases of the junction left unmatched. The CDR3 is CASSQPDRACGTGELFF. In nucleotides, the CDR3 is TGCGCCAGCAGTCAACCCGACAGGGCTTGCGGCACCGGGGAGCTGTTTTTT.

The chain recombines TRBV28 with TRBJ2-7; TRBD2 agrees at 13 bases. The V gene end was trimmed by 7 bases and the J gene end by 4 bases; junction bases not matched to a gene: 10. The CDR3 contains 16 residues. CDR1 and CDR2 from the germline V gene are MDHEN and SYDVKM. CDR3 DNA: TGTGCCAGCAAGAGGCGGTCACTAGCGGGAGGGTACGAGCAGTACTTC. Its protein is CASKRRSLAGGYEQYF.

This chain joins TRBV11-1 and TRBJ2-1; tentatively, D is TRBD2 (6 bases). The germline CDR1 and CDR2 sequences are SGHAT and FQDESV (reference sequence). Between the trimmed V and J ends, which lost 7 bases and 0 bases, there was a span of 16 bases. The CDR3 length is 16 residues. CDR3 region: CASTLMAGSSYNEQFF. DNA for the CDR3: TGTGCCAGCACCCTAATGGCGGGGAGCTCCTACAATGAGCAGTTCTTC. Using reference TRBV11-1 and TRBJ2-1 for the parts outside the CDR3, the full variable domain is EAEVAQSPRYKITEKSQAVAFWCDPISGHATLYWYRQILGQGPELLVQFQDESVVDDSQLPKDRFSAERLKGVDSTLKIQPAELGDSAMYLCASTLMAGSSYNEQFFGPGTRLTVL.

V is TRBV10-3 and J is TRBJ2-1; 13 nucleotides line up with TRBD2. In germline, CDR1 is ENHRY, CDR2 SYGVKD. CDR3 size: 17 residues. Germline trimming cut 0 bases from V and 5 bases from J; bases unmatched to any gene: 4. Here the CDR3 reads CAISESLLAGGDNEQFF. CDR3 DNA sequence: TGTGCCATCAGTGAGTCTCTACTAGCGGGAGGGGACAATGAGCAGTTCTTC.

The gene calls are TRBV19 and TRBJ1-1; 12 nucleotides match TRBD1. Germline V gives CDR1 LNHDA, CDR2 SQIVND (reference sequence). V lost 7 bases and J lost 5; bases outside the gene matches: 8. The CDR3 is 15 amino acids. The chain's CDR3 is CASKSPGQGATEAFF. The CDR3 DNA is TGTGCCAGTAAATCCCCGGGACAGGGGGCAACTGAAGCTTTCTTT.

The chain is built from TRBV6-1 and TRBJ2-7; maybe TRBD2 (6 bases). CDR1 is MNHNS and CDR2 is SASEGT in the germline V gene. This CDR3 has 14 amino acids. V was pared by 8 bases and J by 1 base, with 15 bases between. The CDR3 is CASGSGDQSYEQYF. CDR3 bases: TGTGCCAGCGGGTCGGGGGACCAGTCCTACGAGCAGTACTTC.

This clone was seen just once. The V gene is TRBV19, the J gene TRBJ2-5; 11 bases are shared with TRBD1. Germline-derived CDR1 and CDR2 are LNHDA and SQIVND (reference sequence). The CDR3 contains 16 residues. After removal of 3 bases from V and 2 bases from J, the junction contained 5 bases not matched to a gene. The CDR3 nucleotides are TGTGCCAGTAGTATTGGGACAGGGGGTTCTCAAGAGACCCAGTACTTC. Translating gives CASSIGTGGSQETQYF.

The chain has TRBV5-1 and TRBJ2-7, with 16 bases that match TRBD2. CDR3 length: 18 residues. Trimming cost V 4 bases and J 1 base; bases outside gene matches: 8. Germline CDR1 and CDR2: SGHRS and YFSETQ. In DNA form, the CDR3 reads TGCGCCAGCAGCGAGGGACTAGCGGGGGGGGCAATTTCCTACGAGCAGTACTTC. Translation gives CASSEGLAGGAISYEQYF.

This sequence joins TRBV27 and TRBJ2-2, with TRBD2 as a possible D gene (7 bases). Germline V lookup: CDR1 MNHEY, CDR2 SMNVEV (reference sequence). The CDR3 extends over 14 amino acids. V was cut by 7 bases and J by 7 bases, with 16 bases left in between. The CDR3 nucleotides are TGTGCCAGCACCACCGGGGGGCGTGGCGGGGAGCTGTTTTTT. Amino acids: CASTTGGRGGELFF.

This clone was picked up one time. The CDR3 protein is CASSENMGNQPQHF. DNA of the CDR3: TGTGCCAGCAGTGAAAATATGGGGAATCAGCCCCAGCATTTT. The V and J genes are TRBV6-1 and TRBJ1-5; D uncertain. CDR3 size: 14 residues. Germline loops: CDR1 MNHNS, CDR2 SASEGT. V was trimmed by 2 bases and J by 4 bases, leaving 9 bases between them.

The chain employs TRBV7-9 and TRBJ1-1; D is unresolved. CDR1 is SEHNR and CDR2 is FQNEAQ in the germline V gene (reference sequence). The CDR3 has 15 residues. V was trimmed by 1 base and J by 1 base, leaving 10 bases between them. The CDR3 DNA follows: TGTGCCAGCAGCTTAGTTTTGGTGTCGAACACTGAAGCTTTCTTT. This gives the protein CASSLVLVSNTEAFF.

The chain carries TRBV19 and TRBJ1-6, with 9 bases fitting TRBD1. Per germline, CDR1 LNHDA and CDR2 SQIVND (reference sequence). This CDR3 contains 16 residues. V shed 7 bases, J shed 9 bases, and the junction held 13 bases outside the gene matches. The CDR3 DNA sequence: TGTGCCAGTACCTCCCTCGGACAGGGGCGACGTTCACCCCTCCACTTT. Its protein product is CASTSLGQGRRSPLHF.

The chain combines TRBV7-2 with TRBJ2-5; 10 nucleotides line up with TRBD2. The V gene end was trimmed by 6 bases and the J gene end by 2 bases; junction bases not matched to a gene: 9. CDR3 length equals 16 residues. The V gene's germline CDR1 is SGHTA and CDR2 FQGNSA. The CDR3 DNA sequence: TGTGCCAGCAGTTTGAGACTAGCGGGTTTTCAAGAGACCCAGTACTTC. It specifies CASSLRLAGFQETQYF.

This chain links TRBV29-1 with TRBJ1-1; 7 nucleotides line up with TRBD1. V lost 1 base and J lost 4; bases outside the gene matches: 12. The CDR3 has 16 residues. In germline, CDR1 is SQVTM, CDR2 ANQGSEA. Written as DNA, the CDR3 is TGCAGCGTTGAAGCCCCTAAACAGGGGAAGGCCACTGAAGCTTTCTTT. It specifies CSVEAPKQGKATEAFF.

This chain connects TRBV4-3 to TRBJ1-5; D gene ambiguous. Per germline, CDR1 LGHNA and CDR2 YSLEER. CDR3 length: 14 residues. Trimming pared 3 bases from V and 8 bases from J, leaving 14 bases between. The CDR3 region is CASSHLGVGEPQHF. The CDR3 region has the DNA TGCGCCAGCAGCCACCTGGGAGTAGGCGAGCCCCAGCATTTT.

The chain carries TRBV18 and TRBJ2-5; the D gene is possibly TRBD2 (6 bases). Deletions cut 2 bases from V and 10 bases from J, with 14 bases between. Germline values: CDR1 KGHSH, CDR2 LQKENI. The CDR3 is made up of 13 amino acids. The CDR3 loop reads CASSPGGNKYQYF. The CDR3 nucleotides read TGTGCCAGCTCACCAGGGGGGAATAAATACCAGTACTTC.

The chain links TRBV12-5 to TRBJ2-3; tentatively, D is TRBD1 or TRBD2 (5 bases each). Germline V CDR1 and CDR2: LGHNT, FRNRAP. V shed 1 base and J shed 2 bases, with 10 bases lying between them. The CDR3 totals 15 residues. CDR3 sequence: CASGLGDLNTDTQYF. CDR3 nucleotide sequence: TGTGCTAGTGGTTTGGGGGACCTCAACACAGATACGCAGTATTTT.

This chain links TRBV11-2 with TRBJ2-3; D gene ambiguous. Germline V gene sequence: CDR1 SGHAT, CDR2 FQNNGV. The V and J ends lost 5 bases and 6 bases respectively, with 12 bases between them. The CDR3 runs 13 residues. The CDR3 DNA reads TGTGCCAGCAGCCTGACATATAGGGATACGCAGTATTTT. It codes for CASSLTYRDTQYF.

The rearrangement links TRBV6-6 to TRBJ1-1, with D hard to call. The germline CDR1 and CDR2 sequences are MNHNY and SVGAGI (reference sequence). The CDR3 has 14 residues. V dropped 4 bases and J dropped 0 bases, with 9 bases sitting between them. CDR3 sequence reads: CASSSPTLNTEAFF. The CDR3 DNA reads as TGTGCCAGCAGTTCCCCCACCCTGAACACTGAAGCTTTCTTT.

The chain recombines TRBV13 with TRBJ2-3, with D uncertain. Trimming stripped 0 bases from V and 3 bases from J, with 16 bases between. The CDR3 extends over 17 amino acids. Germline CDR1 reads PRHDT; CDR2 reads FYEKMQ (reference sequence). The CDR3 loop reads CASSLGLGLQGTDTQYF. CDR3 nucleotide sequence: TGTGCCAGCAGCTTAGGCCTGGGCCTCCAAGGGACAGATACGCAGTATTTT.

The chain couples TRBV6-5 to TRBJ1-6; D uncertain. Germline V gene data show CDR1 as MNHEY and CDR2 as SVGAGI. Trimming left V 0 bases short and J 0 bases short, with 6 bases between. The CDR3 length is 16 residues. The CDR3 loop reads CASSYSHVSYNSPLHF. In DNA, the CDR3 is TGTGCCAGCAGTTACTCCCACGTCTCCTATAATTCACCCCTCCACTTT.

Here the CDR3 DNA reads TGTGCCAGCTCACCACAGAATAGCAATCAGCCCCAGCATTTT. This sequence encodes CASSPQNSNQPQHF. This chain joins TRBV18 and TRBJ1-5, with D unresolved. The CDR3 totals 14 residues. V lost 1 base and J lost 0, with 4 bases in between. Looked up from germline, CDR1 is KGHSH and CDR2 is LQKENI. Using reference TRBV18 and TRBJ1-5 for the parts outside the CDR3, the full variable domain is NAGVMQNPRHLVRRRGQEARLRCSPMKGHSHVYWYRQLPEEGLKFMVYLQKENIIDESGMPKERFSAEFPKEGPSILRIQQVVRGDSAAYFCASSPQNSNQPQHFGDGTRLSIL.

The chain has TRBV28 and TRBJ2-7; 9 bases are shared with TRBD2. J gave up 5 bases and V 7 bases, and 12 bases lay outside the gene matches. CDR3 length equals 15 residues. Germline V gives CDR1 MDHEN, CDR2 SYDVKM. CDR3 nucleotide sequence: TGTGCCAGCACCCGCCCGCCTAGCGGGAACAACGAGCAGTACTTC. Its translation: CASTRPPSGNNEQYF.

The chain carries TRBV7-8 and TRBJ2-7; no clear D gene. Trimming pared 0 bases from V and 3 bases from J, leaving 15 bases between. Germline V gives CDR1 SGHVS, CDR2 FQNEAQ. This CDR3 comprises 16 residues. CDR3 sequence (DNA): TGTGCCAGCAGCTTAGCAAGGTCGGGCCCCGGCTACGAGCAGTACTTC. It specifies CASSLARSGPGYEQYF.

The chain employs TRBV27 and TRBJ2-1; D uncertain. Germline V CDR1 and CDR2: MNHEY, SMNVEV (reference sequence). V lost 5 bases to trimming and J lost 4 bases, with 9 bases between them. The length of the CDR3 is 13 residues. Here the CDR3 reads CASSPRPYNEQFF. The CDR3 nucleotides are TGTGCCAGCAGTCCGAGGCCTTACAATGAGCAGTTCTTC.

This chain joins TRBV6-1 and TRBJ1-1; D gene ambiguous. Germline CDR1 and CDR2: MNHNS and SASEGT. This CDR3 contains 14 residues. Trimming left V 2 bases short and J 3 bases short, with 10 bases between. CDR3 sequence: CASSEQIRDTEAFF. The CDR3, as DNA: TGTGCCAGCAGTGAACAAATCCGGGACACTGAAGCTTTCTTT.